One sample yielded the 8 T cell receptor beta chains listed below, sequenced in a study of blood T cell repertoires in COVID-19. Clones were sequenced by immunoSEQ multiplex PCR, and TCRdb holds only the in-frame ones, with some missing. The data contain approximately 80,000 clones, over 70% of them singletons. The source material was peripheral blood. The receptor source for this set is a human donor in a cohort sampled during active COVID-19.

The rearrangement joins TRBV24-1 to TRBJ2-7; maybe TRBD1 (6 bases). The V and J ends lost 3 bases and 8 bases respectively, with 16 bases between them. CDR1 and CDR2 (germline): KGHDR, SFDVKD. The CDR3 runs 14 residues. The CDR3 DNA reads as TGTGCCACCAGTGATGCCTCTACAGGGTACAAGCAGTACTTC. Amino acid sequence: CATSDASTGYKQYF.

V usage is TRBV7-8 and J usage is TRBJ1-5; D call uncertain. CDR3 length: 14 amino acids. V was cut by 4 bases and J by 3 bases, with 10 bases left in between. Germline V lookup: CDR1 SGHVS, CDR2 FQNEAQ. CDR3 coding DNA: TGTGCCAGCAGCTGGGGAGGGTACAATCAGCCCCAGCATTTT. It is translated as CASSWGGYNQPQHF.

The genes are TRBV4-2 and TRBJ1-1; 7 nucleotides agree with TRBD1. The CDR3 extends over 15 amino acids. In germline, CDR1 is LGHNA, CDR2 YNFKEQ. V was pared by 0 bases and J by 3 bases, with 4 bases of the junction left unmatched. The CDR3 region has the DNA TGTGCCAGCAGCCAAGAAAAGGGGGCGTACACTGAAGCTTTCTTT. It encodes CASSQEKGAYTEAFF.

The CDR3: CAISESSEPQETQYF. Here the CDR3 DNA reads TGTGCCATCAGTGAGTCTAGTGAGCCTCAAGAGACCCAGTACTTC. The chain uses TRBV10-3 and TRBJ2-5; D is uncertain. V lost 0 bases and J 2 bases, leaving 10 bases between the germline ends. The CDR3 extends over 15 amino acids. The germline V gene has CDR1 ENHRY and CDR2 SYGVKD.

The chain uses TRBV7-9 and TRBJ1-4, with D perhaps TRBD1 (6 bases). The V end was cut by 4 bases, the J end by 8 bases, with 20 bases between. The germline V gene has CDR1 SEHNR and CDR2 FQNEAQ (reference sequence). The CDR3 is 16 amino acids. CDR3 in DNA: TGTGCCAGCAGCTGGCGGACAACAGGGAGATACGAAAAACTGTTTTTT. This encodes CASSWRTTGRYEKLFF.

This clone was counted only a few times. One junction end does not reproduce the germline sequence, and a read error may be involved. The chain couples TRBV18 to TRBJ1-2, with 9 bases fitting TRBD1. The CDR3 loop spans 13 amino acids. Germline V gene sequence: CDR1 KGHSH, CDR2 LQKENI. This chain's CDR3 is CASSPQGAKGYTF. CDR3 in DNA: TGTGCCAGCTCCCCACAGGGGGCAAAAGGCTACACCTTC.

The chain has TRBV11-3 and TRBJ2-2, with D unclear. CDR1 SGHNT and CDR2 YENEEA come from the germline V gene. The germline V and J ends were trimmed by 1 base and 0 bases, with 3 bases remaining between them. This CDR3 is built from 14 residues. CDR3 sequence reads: CASSLGPNTGELFF. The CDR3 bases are TGTGCCAGCAGCTTAGGGCCGAACACCGGGGAGCTGTTTTTT.

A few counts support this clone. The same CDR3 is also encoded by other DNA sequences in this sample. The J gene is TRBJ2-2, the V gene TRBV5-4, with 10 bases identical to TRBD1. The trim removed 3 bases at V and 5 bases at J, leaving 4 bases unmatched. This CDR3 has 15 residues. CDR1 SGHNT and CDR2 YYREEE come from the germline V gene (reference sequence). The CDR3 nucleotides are TGTGCCAGCAGCTCCGGGACAGGGGATACCGGGGAGCTGTTTTTT. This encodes CASSSGTGDTGELFF. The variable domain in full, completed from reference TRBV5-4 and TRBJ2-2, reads ETGVTQSPTHLIKTRGQQVTLRCSSQSGHNTVSWYQQALGQGPQFIFQYYREEENGRGNFPPRFSGLQFPNYSSELNVNALELDDSALYLCASSSGTGDTGELFFGEGSRLTVL.